The 15 T cell receptor beta chains listed next were all sequenced from one sample in a study of cytomegalovirus exposure and HLA in healthy donors. The primer mix had 60 Vbeta and 13 Jbeta primers. Assay: immunoSEQ multiplex PCR; the TCRdb copy retains only in-frame clones and omits some. The sample holds some 140,000 clones, roughly three quarters seen once. Material: PBMCs. All receptors derive from a woman aged 55-70 years in good health and CMV-seronegative.

This clone was counted a few times. The rearrangement joins TRBV20-1 to TRBJ2-7, with 7 positions matching TRBD1. The germline V gene has CDR1 DFQATT and CDR2 SNEGSKA (reference sequence). V dropped 6 bases and J dropped 6; count of bases not matched to a gene: 5. This CDR3 contains 11 residues. CDR3 protein: CSAMNRGEQYF. The CDR3, as DNA: TGCAGTGCCATGAACAGGGGCGAGCAGTACTTC.

This chain links TRBV5-1 with TRBJ1-1, with 12 bases matching TRBD1. Per the germline V gene, CDR1 is SGHRS and CDR2 is YFSETQ. The CDR3 has 17 residues. Trimming removed 7 bases from V and 1 base from J; junction bases left unmatched: 11. This CDR3 is CASSRDRGLLGNTEAFF. For the CDR3, the DNA is TGCGCCAGCTCAAGGGACAGGGGGCTATTGGGGAACACTGAAGCTTTCTTT.

V and J are TRBV27 and TRBJ1-5, with D perhaps matching TRBD1 (5 bases). Trimming took off 6 bases at V and 0 bases at J, with 12 bases between the two ends. The CDR3 sequence is 15 residues long. CDR1 MNHEY and CDR2 SMNVEV come from the germline V gene (reference sequence). The CDR3 region is CASRGGFNSNQPQHF. The CDR3 nucleotides read TGTGCCAGCAGGGGGGGATTTAATAGCAATCAGCCCCAGCATTTT.

The rearrangement links TRBV18 to TRBJ2-3; 10 bases match TRBD2. This CDR3 is 16 amino acids long. The V gene's germline CDR1 is KGHSH and CDR2 LQKENI. V was pared by 3 bases and J by 6 bases, with 9 bases of the junction left unmatched. The CDR3 protein is CASSPYSGGFVDTQYF. The DNA for the CDR3 is TGTGCCAGCTCACCTTATAGCGGGGGGTTCGTCGATACGCAGTATTTT.

This chain uses TRBV4-1 with TRBJ2-2; the D gene is possibly TRBD1 (6 bases). Trimming left V 1 base short and J 7 bases short, with 13 bases between. Germline V gives CDR1 MGHRA, CDR2 YSYEKL. This CDR3 is 15 amino acids long. CDR3 DNA sequence: TGCGCCAGCAGCCAAGTAGCAGGGGTAGGCGGGGAGCTGTTTTTT. Translating it yields CASSQVAGVGGELFF.

The chain carries TRBV11-2 and TRBJ2-1, with 11 bases matching TRBD1. Germline lookup yields CDR1 SGHAT and CDR2 FQNNGV. Unmatched junction bases numbered 8, after V lost 4 bases and J lost 9 bases. CDR3 length: 15 amino acids. CDR3 nucleotides: TGTGCCAGCAGCTCTTCCGGGACAGGGGGACGTGAGCAGTTCTTC. This codes for CASSSSGTGGREQFF.

V usage is TRBV5-4 and J usage is TRBJ1-2; TRBD1 agrees at 7 bases. The J segment lost 3 bases and the V segment lost 4 bases, leaving 6 bases of the junction unmatched. This CDR3 contains 14 residues. Germline V gene lookup returns CDR1 SGHNT and CDR2 YYREEE (reference sequence). Written as DNA, the CDR3 is TGTGCCAGCAGCGTGACAGGGTATGACTATGGCTACACCTTC. Protein: CASSVTGYDYGYTF.

This chain joins TRBV5-1 and TRBJ2-7; weak D call: TRBD1 (6 bases). The CDR3 is made up of 15 amino acids. Germline CDR1 reads SGHRS; CDR2 reads YFSETQ. Trimming stripped 4 bases from V and 0 bases from J, with 14 bases between. The CDR3 DNA follows: TGCGCCAGCAGCAAGGACAGCGATACCTCCTACGAGCAGTACTTC. Protein sequence: CASSKDSDTSYEQYF.

This clone has just one count. This chain uses TRBV28 with TRBJ2-7; unclear D gene. This CDR3 comprises 12 residues. Germline CDR1 is MDHEN and CDR2 is SYDVKM. V lost 7 bases and J lost 2, with 9 bases in between. CDR3 in amino acids: CASTQAAYEQYF. CDR3 nucleotide sequence: TGTGCCAGCACCCAGGCCGCCTACGAGCAGTACTTC.

The chain carries TRBV11-3 and TRBJ2-3; 9 bases match TRBD2. This CDR3 spans 14 amino acids. Unmatched junction bases numbered 2, after V lost 4 bases and J lost 3 bases. Germline V gene data show CDR1 as SGHNT and CDR2 as YENEEA. The CDR3 DNA is TGTGCCAGCAGCTACACTAGCGGGACAGATACGCAGTATTTT. This sequence encodes CASSYTSGTDTQYF.

V is TRBV7-3 and J is TRBJ2-5; TRBD1 matches 7 bases. CDR3 length: 15 amino acids. The J segment lost 7 bases and the V segment lost 1 base, leaving 9 bases of the junction unmatched. Germline V gene lookup returns CDR1 SGHTA and CDR2 FQGTGA. CDR3 sequence: CASSLMGQSTGTQYF. The CDR3 DNA reads TGTGCCAGCAGCTTAATGGGACAGTCCACCGGGACCCAGTACTTC.

The chain is built from TRBV7-2 and TRBJ1-1; 11 bases line up with TRBD1. The ends lost 0 bases at V and 10 bases at J; junction bases unmatched: 10. Germline values: CDR1 SGHTA, CDR2 FQGNSA. CDR3 length equals 16 residues. The CDR3 is CASSLAGTGGVSAAFF. The CDR3 coding sequence is TGTGCCAGCAGCTTAGCCGGGACAGGGGGAGTGTCGGCAGCTTTCTTT.

This chain connects TRBV19 to TRBJ2-7; 9 bases are shared with TRBD1. The trim removed 5 bases at V and 1 base at J, leaving 9 bases unmatched. The CDR3 contains 16 residues. Germline CDR1 reads LNHDA; CDR2 reads SQIVND (reference sequence). In DNA, the CDR3 is TGTGCCAGTAGTCCCACCGGGACAGGGCGTTCCTACGAGCAGTACTTC. Its translation is CASSPTGTGRSYEQYF.

The rearrangement links TRBV7-3 to TRBJ2-2; TRBD2 agrees at 14 bases. V was clipped by 5 bases and J by 5 bases; unmatched bases: 4. This CDR3 region has 16 residues. Germline V gene lookup returns CDR1 SGHTA and CDR2 FQGTGA. CDR3 nucleotide sequence: TGTGCCAGCAGCCCACGGACTAGCGGGGGGACCGGGGAGCTGTTTTTT. Translating gives CASSPRTSGGTGELFF.

J is TRBJ1-4 and V is TRBV11-2, with D possibly matching TRBD1 (6 bases). V lost 4 bases and J 8 bases, leaving 14 bases between the germline ends. From germline, CDR1 is SGHAT and CDR2 FQNNGV. The CDR3 covers 14 residues. The CDR3 reads CASSSAGGTEKLFF. CDR3 nucleotides: TGTGCCAGCAGCTCCGCGGGAGGGACAGAAAAACTGTTTTTT.